Listed below are T cell receptor beta chains from one sample, sequenced in a study of blood T cell repertoires in COVID-19. The protocol was immunoSEQ multiplex PCR, while the TCRdb copy is restricted to in-frame clones and leaves out a portion. The sample consists of some 74,000 clones, 70% to 90% of them appearing once. Sample: peripheral blood. The receptors derive from a woman at least 80 years old with active or convalescent COVID-19. Each CDR3 is given with its conserved first and last residue.

V,J,CDR3
TRBV2,TRBJ1-2,CASSDVYGYTF
TRBV5-5,TRBJ2-7,CASSLKHRQGGYEQYF
TRBV7-6,TRBJ2-3,CASSPGPQRGSTDTQYF
TRBV4-1,TRBJ2-1,CASSQGASVYNEQFF
TRBV7-9,TRBJ2-7,CASSPGQGGVGEQYF
TRBV7-2,TRBJ2-5,CASSLGLAGGQETQYF
TRBV28,TRBJ2-7,CASSHTGSAYF
TRBV20-1,TRBJ2-4,CSAHSENIQYF
TRBV7-3,TRBJ2-1,CASSPGSGAQDEQFF
TRBV12-3/TRBV12-4,TRBJ1-5,CASSFRVNQPQHF
TRBV9,TRBJ2-2,CASSARSGGNTGELFF
TRBV9,TRBJ1-3,CASSVAGGMSSGNTIYF
TRBV27,TRBJ2-7,CASSRDSSYEQYF
TRBV12-3/TRBV12-4,TRBJ1-5,CASSQRSNQPQHF
TRBV7-2,TRBJ2-5,CASSLVLAAIQETQYF
TRBV18,TRBJ1-1,CASSLSGLLTEAFF
TRBV7-9,TRBJ2-1,CASSLGTGYNEQFF
TRBV6-5,TRBJ1-1,CASSYGGRSGNTEAFF
TRBV4-1,TRBJ1-1,CASSQPRGLNTEAFF
TRBV7-3,TRBJ1-1,CASSLIEGTEAFF
TRBV28,TRBJ1-2,CASIQPGVNYGYTF
TRBV19,TRBJ2-2,CASSPRTTSLTGELFF
TRBV18,TRBJ2-1,CASSSTRDSYNEQFF
TRBV4-3,TRBJ1-3,CASSQEWSGVSGNTIYF
TRBV7-2,TRBJ2-7,CASSRYLASVSSYEQYF
TRBV19,TRBJ1-5,CASSDRGPYSNQPQHF
TRBV24-1,TRBJ2-5,CATSDFTRTSGRPQETQYF
TRBV11-2,TRBJ1-5,CASSLGLVNQPQHF